This T cell receptor beta chain was captured by sequencing in a study of Tregs in tolerant kidney transplant recipients. Study-wide background: Related graft donors supplied nonmyeloablative bone marrow transplants, and mixed chimerism was transient.

Study results and limitations: Nucleotide sequences could not be compared across some patients' samples due to primer changes.

Germline-derived CDR1 and CDR2 are MNHNS and SASEGT. V was trimmed by 5 bases and J by 3 bases, leaving 11 bases between them. This CDR3 contains 14 residues. Points on this clone: Its antigen remains unknown.

This table comes from immunoSEQ multiplex PCR, and its TCRdb copy is limited to in-frame clones, with some not included. The sample lists about 100,000 clones, 90% occurring once. This receptor was identified in a human donor who received a combined kidney and bone marrow transplant. The rearrangement links TRBV6-1 to TRBJ1-5; D is undetermined. The sequences come from CD4+ T cells from blood, collected before the transplant. CDR3 loop: CASSLGEFNQPQHF. For the CDR3, the DNA is TGTGCCAGCAGTCTTGGGGAGTTCAATCAGCCCCAGCATTTT.